Presented here are 10 T cell receptor beta chains from one specimen sequenced in a study of human thymus T cells. In corrective heart surgery, resections were taken, and these provided the thymus tissue. The repertoire was sequenced with immunoSEQ multiplex PCR; TCRdb's copy has only in-frame clones and lacks some. The profile shows roughly 120,000 clones, around 94% of them singletons. The material sequenced was thymus tissue. These receptors originate from a boy in the first two years of life with a congenital heart defect but otherwise immunologically healthy.

Details on this clone: One junction end does not reproduce the germline sequence, and a read error may be involved. The V and J genes are TRBV15 and TRBJ1-2; tentatively, D is TRBD1 (5 bases). The CDR3 consists of 13 residues. Germline CDR1 reads LNHNV; CDR2 reads YYDKDF (reference sequence). The CDR3, as DNA: TGTGCCACCAGCAAGAGTAGGGACTATGGCCACACCTTC. Translated: CATSKSRDYGHTF.

The genes are TRBV14 and TRBJ2-7, with TRBD2 identical over 10 bases. CDR3 length: 14 amino acids. The germline V gene has CDR1 SGHDN and CDR2 FVKESK. Trimming at V came to 2 bases and at J to 6 bases, leaving 4 bases not matched to a gene. The CDR3, as DNA: TGTGCCAGCAGCCAACTAGCGGGGGAGGGCGAGCAGTACTTC. It is translated as CASSQLAGEGEQYF.

The genes are TRBV6-5 and TRBJ1-3; D ambiguous. Trimming took off 7 bases at V and 0 bases at J, with 13 bases between the two ends. This CDR3 has 15 amino acids. CDR1 MNHEY and CDR2 SVGAGI come from the germline V gene. CDR3 bases: TGTGCCAGCACCAGAAGTCTATCCTCTGGAAACACCATATATTTT. This encodes CASTRSLSSGNTIYF.

The rearrangement links TRBV27 to TRBJ2-3; possible D gene TRBD1, 5 bases. Germline V gene data show CDR1 as MNHEY and CDR2 as SMNVEV (reference sequence). Trimming stripped 2 bases from V and 6 bases from J, with 9 bases between. CDR3 length equals 13 residues. Here the CDR3 reads CASSLHHRDTQYF. The CDR3 region has the DNA TGTGCCAGCAGTTTACACCACAGGGATACGCAGTATTTT.

The chain recombines TRBV29-1 with TRBJ1-2; tentative D call: TRBD1 (6 bases). The CDR3 totals 13 residues. Germline lookup yields CDR1 SQVTM and CDR2 ANQGSEA. With 6 bases removed from V and 3 bases from J, the gap between germline ends came to 14 bases. The DNA for the CDR3 is TGCAGCGTCGCCCTAGGGGGGGACTATGGCTACACCTTC. The encoded protein is CSVALGGDYGYTF.

The rearrangement links TRBV27 to TRBJ2-5; D not certain. V lost 5 bases, J lost 1 base, and 5 bases lay in between. This CDR3 is built from 12 residues. In germline, CDR1 is MNHEY, CDR2 SMNVEV (reference sequence). The CDR3 protein is CASSPPQETQYF. Here the CDR3 DNA reads TGTGCCAGCAGTCCCCCCCAAGAGACCCAGTACTTC.

The V gene is TRBV5-1, the J gene TRBJ2-5; unclear D gene. Germline CDR1 and CDR2: SGHRS and YFSETQ. The CDR3 runs to 14 residues. Trimming cost V 4 bases and J 2 bases, with 12 bases left between them. The CDR3 protein is CASSPGPPQETQYF. The CDR3 coding sequence is TGCGCCAGCAGCCCCGGACCGCCTCAAGAGACCCAGTACTTC.

This rearrangement joins TRBV28 to TRBJ1-2; TRBD1 agrees at 7 bases. The germline gives CDR1 MDHEN, CDR2 SYDVKM. Germline trimming cut 8 bases from V and 4 bases from J; bases unmatched to any gene: 10. The CDR3 is 14 amino acids. The DNA of the CDR3 is TGTGCCAGCGGTTATAACAGGGGTACCTATGGCTACACCTTC. This translates into CASGYNRGTYGYTF.

The J gene is TRBJ2-3, the V gene TRBV4-2; 8 bases fit TRBD2. With V trimmed by 1 base and J by 3 bases, 12 bases remained unmatched. This CDR3 comprises 18 residues. The V gene's germline CDR1 is LGHNA and CDR2 YNFKEQ. CDR3 bases: TGTGCCAGCAGCCAAGGGGGGCGCATAGCGGGGAGAACAGATACGCAGTATTTT. Amino acid sequence: CASSQGGRIAGRTDTQYF.

This clone was seen a single time. This chain joins TRBV9 and TRBJ1-6; D unresolved. The CDR3 consists of 14 residues. Germline-derived CDR1 and CDR2 are SGDLS and YYNGEE. Between the trimmed V and J ends, which lost 2 bases and 8 bases, there was a span of 11 bases. CDR3 protein: CASSVADGHSPLHF. In DNA, the CDR3 is TGTGCCAGCAGCGTGGCCGACGGACATTCACCCCTCCACTTT.